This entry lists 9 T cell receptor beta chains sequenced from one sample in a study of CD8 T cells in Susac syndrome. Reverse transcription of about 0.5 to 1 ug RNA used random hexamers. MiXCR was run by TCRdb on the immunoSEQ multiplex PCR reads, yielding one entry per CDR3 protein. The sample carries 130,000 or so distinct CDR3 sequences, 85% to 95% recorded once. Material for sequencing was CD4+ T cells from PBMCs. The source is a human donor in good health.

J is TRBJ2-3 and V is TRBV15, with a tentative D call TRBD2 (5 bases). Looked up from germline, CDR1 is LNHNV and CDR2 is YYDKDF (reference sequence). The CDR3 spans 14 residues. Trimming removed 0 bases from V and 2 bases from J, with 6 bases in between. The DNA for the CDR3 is TGTGCCACCAGCAGAGATGACTACACAGATACGCAGTATTTT. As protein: CATSRDDYTDTQYF.

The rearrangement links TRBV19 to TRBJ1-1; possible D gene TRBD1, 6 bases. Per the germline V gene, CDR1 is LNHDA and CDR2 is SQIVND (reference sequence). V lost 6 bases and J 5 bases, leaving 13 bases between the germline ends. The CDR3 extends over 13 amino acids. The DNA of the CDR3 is TGTGCCAGTAGGTGGGCAGGGGAGACTGAAGCTTTCTTT. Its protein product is CASRWAGETEAFF.

DNA for the CDR3: TGTGCCAGCAGCTTGGCCTCGGGCGAGCAGTACTTC. It translates to CASSLASGEQYF. The rearrangement uses TRBV5-4 and TRBJ2-7; D gene ambiguous. CDR1 is SGHNT and CDR2 is YYREEE in the germline V gene (reference sequence). This CDR3 has 12 amino acids. V lost 0 bases to trimming and J lost 6 bases, with 7 bases between them.

CDR3 sequence: CAASETASDYTEAFF. DNA of the CDR3: TGTGCCGCGTCCGAGACAGCCAGCGATTACACTGAAGCTTTCTTT. The V gene is TRBV19, the J gene TRBJ1-1, with a weak D call TRBD1 (5 bases). The CDR3 is 15 amino acids. V shed 11 bases and J shed 3 bases, with 22 bases lying between them. Germline values: CDR1 LNHDA, CDR2 SQIVND (reference sequence).

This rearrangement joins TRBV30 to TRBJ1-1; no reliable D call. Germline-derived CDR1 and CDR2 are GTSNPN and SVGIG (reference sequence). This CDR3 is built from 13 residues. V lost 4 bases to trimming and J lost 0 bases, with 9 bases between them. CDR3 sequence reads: CAWNSFLNTEAFF. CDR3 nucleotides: TGTGCCTGGAACTCATTCCTGAACACTGAAGCTTTCTTT.

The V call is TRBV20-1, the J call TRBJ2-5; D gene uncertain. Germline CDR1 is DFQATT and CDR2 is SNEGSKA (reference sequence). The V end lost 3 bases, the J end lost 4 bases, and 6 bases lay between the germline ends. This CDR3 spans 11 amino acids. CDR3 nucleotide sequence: TGCAGTGCTAGGAAGGCAGAGACCCAGTACTTC. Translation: CSARKAETQYF.

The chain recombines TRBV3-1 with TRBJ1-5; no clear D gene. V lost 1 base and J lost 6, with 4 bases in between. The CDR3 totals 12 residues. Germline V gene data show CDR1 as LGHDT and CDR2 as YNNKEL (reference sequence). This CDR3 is CASSQGSQPQHF. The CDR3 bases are TGTGCCAGCAGCCAAGGGAGTCAGCCCCAGCATTTT.

In nucleotides, the CDR3 is TGTGCCAGCAGCCAAACCGAAGGAAACACCATATATTTT. Translating gives CASSQTEGNTIYF. The chain recombines TRBV3-1 with TRBJ1-3; D gene uncertain. Germline V gene data show CDR1 as LGHDT and CDR2 as YNNKEL (reference sequence). The CDR3 is 13 amino acids. V was clipped by 2 bases and J by 4 bases, with 6 bases between them.

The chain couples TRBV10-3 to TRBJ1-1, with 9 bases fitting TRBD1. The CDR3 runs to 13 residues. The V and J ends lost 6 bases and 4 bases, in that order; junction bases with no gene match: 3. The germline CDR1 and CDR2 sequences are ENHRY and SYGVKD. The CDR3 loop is CAIRGTGSTEAFF. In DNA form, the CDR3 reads TGTGCCATCAGGGGGACAGGGAGCACTGAAGCTTTCTTT.